This TCR beta chain came from a study of blood T cell repertoires in COVID-19. Trimming took 4 bases from V and 1 from J, leaving 15 bases between them. This CDR3 spans 16 amino acids. Germline V gene data show CDR1 as SGHRS and CDR2 as YFSETQ. Assay used: immunoSEQ multiplex PCR; TCRdb lists only in-frame clones, some missing. Of 400,000 or so clones listed, approximately 90% are singletons. Sequenced: PBMCs or T cells enriched from blood (not recorded which). This sequence was found in a man aged 25-45 years who had recovered from COVID-19. The gene calls are TRBV5-1 and TRBJ1-3; D is possibly TRBD1 (6 bases). The CDR3 region is CASSPGVPGSGNTIYF. Here the CDR3 DNA reads TGCGCCAGCAGCCCAGGGGTCCCGGGATCTGGAAACACCATATATTTT. Supplemented by reference TRBV5-1 and TRBJ1-3, the full variable domain reads KAGVTQTPRYLIKTRGQQVTLSCSPISGHRSVSWYQQTPGQGLQFLFEYFSETQRNKGNFPGRFSGRQFSNSRSEMNVSTLELGDSALYLCASSPGVPGSGNTIYFGEGSWLTVV.